This TCR beta chain stems from a study of regulatory T cells in long-lasting Graves disease. Whole-study findings and limits: Researchers reported studying only peripheral blood, not thyroid tissue. Persistent disease was associated with favored TRBV28 usage and with favored use of TRBJ1-2 and TRBJ2-5. Relative to newly diagnosed Graves' patients, persistent ones had lower TCR diversity.

After removal of 5 bases from V and 0 bases from J, the junction contained 6 bases not matched to a gene. The CDR3 runs to 15 residues. The V gene's germline CDR1 is MGHRA and CDR2 YSYEKL. Assembly of TCR beta libraries relied on iRepertoire HTBI primers together with Arm-PCR of CDR3 regions. Each CDR3 protein is one row after TCRdb ran MiXCR on the multiplex PCR reads. The sample has around 400,000 distinct CDR3 sequences, 21% seen once. As to this clonotype: Antigen unknown.

Time point specified: persistent/refractory GD, antithyroid drugs over 5 years with positive TRAb. TCR sequences were obtained from RNA taken from PBMCs. Each patient gave 8.5 to 10 milliliters of EDTA-anticoagulated peripheral blood. Here the sequenced sample was peripheral blood mononuclear cells (PBMCs), taken when the disease was refractory, from a patient treated with antithyroid drugs. This receptor was obtained from a female donor with Graves disease. V and J are TRBV4-1 and TRBJ1-1; 7 bases line up with TRBD1. CDR3 bases: TGCGCCAGCAGCGATGCAGGGGGATTGAACACTGAAGCTTTCTTT. Translated: CASSDAGGLNTEAFF.